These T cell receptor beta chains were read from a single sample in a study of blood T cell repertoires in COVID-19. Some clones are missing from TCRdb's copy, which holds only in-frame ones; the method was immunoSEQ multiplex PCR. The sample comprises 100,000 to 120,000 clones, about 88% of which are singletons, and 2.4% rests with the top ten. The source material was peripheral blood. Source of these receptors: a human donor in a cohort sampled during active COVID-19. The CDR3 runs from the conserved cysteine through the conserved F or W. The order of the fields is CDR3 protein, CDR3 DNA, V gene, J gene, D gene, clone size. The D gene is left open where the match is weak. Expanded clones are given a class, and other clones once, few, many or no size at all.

CSVRREMDTEAFF	TGCAGCGTTCGCAGGGAAATGGACACTGAAGCTTTCTTT	TRBV29-1	TRBJ1-1	NA	NA
CATSSPGLDEKLFF	TGTGCCACCAGCAGCCCGGGACTGGATGAAAAACTGTTTTTT	TRBV15	TRBJ1-4	NA	NA
CASTPGGRQPQHF	TGTGCCAGCACCCCCGGGGGACGCCAGCCCCAGCATTTT	TRBV12-3/TRBV12-4	TRBJ1-5	NA	NA
CASSPLWIDRAHYGYTF	TGTGCCAGCAGTCCACTATGGATAGACAGGGCGCACTATGGCTACACCTTC	TRBV6-2/TRBV6-3	TRBJ1-2	TRBD1	NA
CASSSSGTGVLEKLFF	TGTGCCAGCAGCTCCTCCGGGACAGGGGTCTTAGAAAAACTGTTTTTT	TRBV7-9	TRBJ1-4	TRBD1	NA
CASSLRGTGTEAFF	TGCGCCAGCAGCTTGAGGGGTACCGGCACTGAAGCTTTCTTT	TRBV5-1	TRBJ1-1	NA	NA
CASGLSGVPSYEQYF	TGTGCCAGCGGACTCTCGGGGGTCCCCTCCTACGAGCAGTACTTC	TRBV6-5	TRBJ2-7	NA	once
CASWGRGVNSPLHF	TGTGCCAGCTGGGGCCGAGGAGTTAATTCACCCCTCCACTTT	TRBV27	TRBJ1-6	NA	NA
CASSWTRAEQYF	TGTGCCAGCAGCTGGACTAGAGCCGAGCAGTACTTC	TRBV11-2	TRBJ2-7	TRBD2	NA
CASSLRGAGNYGYTF	TGTGCCAGCAGTTTAAGGGGCGCTGGGAACTATGGCTACACCTTC	TRBV28	TRBJ1-2	NA	once
CASSDSTYNEQFF	TGTGCCAGCTCGGACTCTACCTACAATGAGCAGTTCTTC	TRBV6-5	TRBJ2-1	NA	NA
CATSDPWTSGDTDTQYF	TGTGCCACCAGTGATCCCTGGACTAGCGGGGACACAGATACGCAGTATTTT	TRBV24-1	TRBJ2-3	TRBD2	NA
CASSWGQGASYGYTF	TGTGCCAGCAGCTGGGGACAGGGGGCGAGCTATGGCTACACCTTC	TRBV7-9	TRBJ1-2	TRBD1	NA
CASSPSGQYYNEQFF	TGTGCCAGCAGCCCCTCGGGACAGTACTACAATGAGCAGTTCTTC	TRBV28	TRBJ2-1	TRBD1	NA
CASSSGQGAAEQYF	TGTGCCAGCAGTTCGGGACAGGGGGCAGCCGAGCAGTACTTC	TRBV6-5	TRBJ2-7	TRBD1	NA
CASSQDYSVGWAPYEQYF	TGCGCCAGCAGCCAAGATTACTCCGTAGGTTGGGCTCCCTACGAGCAGTACTTC	TRBV4-1	TRBJ2-7	NA	NA
CSASSPGLEEQYF	TGCAGTGCTAGTTCACCAGGGCTGGAGGAGCAGTACTTC	TRBV20-1	TRBJ2-7	NA	NA
CASSLTTGSGNTIYF	TGTGCCAGCAGTTTGACGACAGGCTCTGGAAACACCATATATTTT	TRBV6-5	TRBJ1-3	NA	NA
CASSLGGAEGSTNEKLFF	TGTGCCAGCAGTTTAGGGGGGGCGGAGGGGTCAACTAATGAAAAACTGTTTTTT	TRBV28	TRBJ1-4	NA	NA
CASSFTPLYEQYF	TGTGCCAGCAGCTTTACTCCCCTCTACGAGCAGTACTTC	TRBV5-8	TRBJ2-7	NA	once
CSVLPPGGHGYTF	TGCAGCGTTCTTCCCCCGGGGGGGCATGGCTACACCTTC	TRBV29-1	TRBJ1-2	NA	NA
CASSLVSQEAFF	TGTGCCAGCAGCTTGGTCTCACAGGAAGCTTTCTTT	TRBV5-6	TRBJ1-1	NA	NA
CASSLGTGGNQPQHF	TGCGCCAGCAGTTTAGGGACGGGAGGCAATCAGCCCCAGCATTTT	TRBV5-1	TRBJ1-5	NA	NA
CSVEQVNEKLFF	TGCAGCGTTGAACAGGTGAACGAAAAACTGTTTTTT	TRBV29-1	TRBJ1-4	NA	once
CASTPGRGGNQPQHF	TGTGCCAGCACTCCGGGGAGGGGAGGCAATCAGCCCCAGCATTTT	TRBV28	TRBJ1-5	NA	NA
CASSQHRGRGEVGGYTF	TGCGCCAGCAGCCAACACAGGGGGCGCGGAGAAGTTGGTGGCTACACCTTC	TRBV4-1	TRBJ1-2	TRBD1	once
CASSVGRDSPYEQYF	TGTGCCAGCAGCGTAGGGCGGGATTCCCCCTACGAGCAGTACTTC	TRBV9	TRBJ2-7	NA	few
CASSVSGTSGASTQYF	TGTGCCAGCAGTGTCTCCGGGACTAGCGGCGCTAGTACGCAGTATTTT	TRBV6-6	TRBJ2-3	TRBD2	NA
CASSIGLASYEQYF	TGTGCCAGTAGTATAGGACTAGCGTCCTACGAGCAGTACTTC	TRBV19	TRBJ2-7	TRBD2	NA
CASSERADTYNEQFF	TGTGCCAGCAGTGAACGGGCGGACACCTACAATGAGCAGTTCTTC	TRBV2	TRBJ2-1	NA	NA
CASSGGTASSYEQYF	TGTGCCAGCAGCGGGGGGACAGCCAGCTCCTACGAGCAGTACTTC	TRBV5-5	TRBJ2-7	NA	NA
CASRRGQGRNTGELFF	TGTGCCAGCAGACGCGGACAGGGTCGAAACACCGGGGAGCTGTTTTTT	TRBV2	TRBJ2-2	TRBD1	NA
CASSAGGRSAFF	TGTGCCAGCAGCGCAGGGGGCCGATCGGCTTTCTTT	TRBV14	TRBJ1-1	TRBD1	NA
CASSISGLGYEQYF	TGTGCCAGTAGTATTTCGGGACTAGGCTACGAGCAGTACTTC	TRBV19	TRBJ2-7	TRBD2	once
CASSVGTGSLDTEAFF	TGTGCCAGCAGCGTTGGGACAGGCTCCCTAGATACTGAAGCTTTCTTT	TRBV9	TRBJ1-1	TRBD1	NA
CPTPGKGTYNEQFF	TGCCCCACACCGGGAAAGGGTACCTACAATGAGCAGTTCTTC	TRBV5-1	TRBJ2-1	NA	once
CASSLQGGTQYF	TGTGCCAGCAGCTTACAGGGTGGGACCCAGTACTTC	TRBV7-9	TRBJ2-5	NA	NA
CSVDVRRRYNEQFF	TGCAGCGTTGATGTTCGGAGGAGGTACAATGAGCAGTTCTTC	TRBV29-1	TRBJ2-1	NA	few
CVSSPLWAPGYNEQFF	TGTGTCAGCAGTCCCCTGTGGGCCCCGGGGTACAATGAGCAGTTCTTC	TRBV27	TRBJ2-1	NA	once
CASSPNRGEVSEQYF	TGTGCCAGCAGCCCGAACAGGGGAGAGGTGTCCGAGCAGTACTTC	TRBV9	TRBJ2-7	TRBD1	NA
CASSQDLAGGADTQYF	TGTGCCAGCAGCCAAGATCTTGCGGGGGGAGCAGATACGCAGTATTTT	TRBV4-2	TRBJ2-3	TRBD2	NA
CASTGHGTVSTDTQYF	TGTGCCAGCACCGGACACGGGACAGTTAGCACAGATACGCAGTATTTT	TRBV28	TRBJ2-3	TRBD1	NA
CAWSAADRDLKAFF	TGTGCCTGGAGTGCCGCGGACAGGGACCTAAAAGCTTTCTTT	TRBV30	TRBJ1-1	TRBD1	NA
CASSSGQGSYNEQFF	TGTGCCAGCAGCTCCGGACAGGGCTCCTACAATGAGCAGTTCTTC	TRBV7-3	TRBJ2-1	TRBD1	NA
CASSFTGSSEASYEQYF	TGTGCCAGCAGCTTCACAGGTTCTAGCGAGGCCTCCTACGAGCAGTACTTC	TRBV7-2	TRBJ2-7	NA	NA
CASSVYRGGGTDTQYF	TGTGCCAGCAGCGTTTACAGGGGTGGGGGCACAGATACGCAGTATTTT	TRBV7-8	TRBJ2-3	TRBD1	NA
CSVVGSPTAADTQYF	TGCAGCGTTGTAGGGAGCCCCACTGCCGCAGATACGCAGTATTTT	TRBV29-1	TRBJ2-3	NA	NA
CASSFFQGNTEAFF	TGTGCCAGCAGCTTTTTCCAGGGGAACACTGAAGCTTTCTTT	TRBV7-9	TRBJ1-1	NA	NA
CASSQGPSAGELFF	TGTGCCAGCAGCCAAGGGCCCAGCGCCGGGGAGCTGTTTTTT	TRBV4-2	TRBJ2-2	NA	NA
CASSLQTGSYGYTF	TGTGCCAGCAGCTTGCAGACAGGATCCTATGGCTACACCTTC	TRBV5-8	TRBJ1-2	NA	NA
CASSNSMTKAWQPQHF	TGTGCCAGCAGCAATAGTATGACAAAAGCTTGGCAGCCCCAGCATTTT	TRBV7-2	TRBJ1-5	NA	NA
CASSPHGQGLNYGYTF	TGTGCCAGCAGTCCCCACGGACAGGGGCTCAACTATGGCTACACCTTC	TRBV6-6	TRBJ1-2	TRBD1	NA
CASSFQISRAFF	TGTGCCAGCAGTTTCCAAATTTCCAGGGCTTTCTTT	TRBV12-3/TRBV12-4	TRBJ1-1	NA	NA
CASRRDSRVEGGYTF	TGTGCCAGCAGGCGGGACAGCCGGGTTGAGGGTGGCTACACCTTC	TRBV2	TRBJ1-2	TRBD1	NA
CASSYRTGGLYNEQFF	TGTGCCAGCAGCTACCGAACGGGGGGCCTATACAATGAGCAGTTCTTC	TRBV7-2	TRBJ2-1	NA	NA